Listed below are T cell receptor beta chains from one sample, sequenced in a study of Graves' ophthalmopathy and Graves' hyperthyroidism. From the multiplex PCR reads, TCRdb called clonotypes with MiXCR, one entry per CDR3 protein. The table records about 740,000 distinct CDR3 sequences, 40% of them present only once. Input material: peripheral blood. All receptors come from an adult man with Graves' ophthalmopathy. Each CDR3 is given with its conserved first and last residue. Fields, in order: clone size, J gene, V gene, D gene, CDR3 protein, CDR3 DNA. D genes are given only for firm matches. Not all rows give a size; the values are once, few, many and, for expanded clones, a class.

clone_size: NA
j_call: TRBJ1-2
v_call: TRBV5-1
d_call: TRBD1
cdr3_aa: CASRRDRAFNYGYTF
cdr3_nt: TGCGCCAGCCGCCGGGACAGGGCCTTTAACTATGGCTACACCTTC

clone_size: NA
j_call: TRBJ2-5
v_call: TRBV19
d_call: TRBD2
cdr3_aa: CASSTAGAETQYF
cdr3_nt: TGTGCCAGTAGTACAGCGGGGGCGGAGACCCAGTACTTC

clone_size: NA
j_call: TRBJ2-2
v_call: TRBV7-9
d_call: NA
cdr3_aa: CASSVDAGPSTGELFF
cdr3_nt: TGTGCCAGCAGCGTAGACGCGGGACCCAGCACCGGGGAGCTGTTTTTT

clone_size: few
j_call: TRBJ1-2
v_call: TRBV2
d_call: TRBD1
cdr3_aa: CASSEAAGQGGYGYTF
cdr3_nt: TGTGCCAGCAGTGAGGCGGCGGGACAGGGAGGCTATGGCTACACCTTC

clone_size: many
j_call: TRBJ2-5
v_call: TRBV29-1
d_call: NA
cdr3_aa: CSVIKGLVEQTQYF
cdr3_nt: TGCAGCGTGATAAAGGGGTTAGTCGAACAGACCCAGTACTTC

clone_size: NA
j_call: TRBJ1-4
v_call: TRBV20-1
d_call: NA
cdr3_aa: CSARDIQGPQKLFF
cdr3_nt: TGCAGTGCTAGAGATATACAGGGACCTCAAAAACTGTTTTTT

clone_size: few
j_call: TRBJ2-6
v_call: TRBV7-8
d_call: TRBD2
cdr3_aa: CASSLVLAGGSGANVLTF
cdr3_nt: TGTGCCAGCAGCTTAGTTCTAGCGGGAGGCTCTGGGGCCAACGTCCTGACTTTC

clone_size: once
j_call: TRBJ2-3
v_call: TRBV5-1
d_call: TRBD2
cdr3_aa: CASSLGPMAGVFTDTQYF
cdr3_nt: TGCGCCAGCAGCTTAGGGCCTATGGCGGGAGTGTTCACAGATACGCAGTATTTT

clone_size: many
j_call: TRBJ1-1
v_call: TRBV29-1
d_call: NA
cdr3_aa: CSGGGNTEAFF
cdr3_nt: TGCAGCGGGGGAGGGAACACTGAAGCTTTCTTT

clone_size: NA
j_call: TRBJ2-5
v_call: TRBV7-4
d_call: TRBD1
cdr3_aa: CASRGPGQETQYF
cdr3_nt: TGTGCCAGCAGAGGCCCGGGACAGGAGACCCAGTACTTC

clone_size: NA
j_call: TRBJ2-5
v_call: TRBV12-3/TRBV12-4
d_call: TRBD1
cdr3_aa: CASSFGGTGGYQETQYF
cdr3_nt: TGTGCCAGCAGCTTCGGGGGGACAGGGGGGTACCAAGAGACCCAGTACTTC

clone_size: NA
j_call: TRBJ2-3
v_call: TRBV15
d_call: TRBD1
cdr3_aa: CATSSWGTDTQDF
cdr3_nt: TGTGCCACCAGCAGCTGGGGGACAGATACGCAGGATTTT

clone_size: NA
j_call: TRBJ2-3
v_call: TRBV29-1
d_call: NA
cdr3_aa: CSVSQSSRADTQYF
cdr3_nt: TGCAGCGTTTCACAGAGTTCTAGGGCAGATACGCAGTATTTT

clone_size: NA
j_call: TRBJ1-1
v_call: TRBV10-3
d_call: TRBD1
cdr3_aa: CASSRLPGGETEAFF
cdr3_nt: TGTGCCAGCAGTCGACTCCCAGGGGGCGAGACTGAAGCTTTCTTT

clone_size: NA
j_call: TRBJ2-7
v_call: TRBV20-1
d_call: NA
cdr3_aa: CSAIGGKPYEQYF
cdr3_nt: TGCAGTGCCATAGGGGGGAAGCCCTACGAGCAGTACTTC

clone_size: many
j_call: TRBJ1-5
v_call: TRBV24-1
d_call: NA
cdr3_aa: CASSLPGGNQPQHF
cdr3_nt: TGTGCCAGCAGTTTGCCCGGGGGCAATCAGCCCCAGCATTTT

clone_size: NA
j_call: TRBJ1-5
v_call: TRBV4-1
d_call: NA
cdr3_aa: CASSQDFSVFGPQHF
cdr3_nt: TGCGCCAGCAGCCAAGATTTCTCGGTTTTTGGGCCCCAGCATTTT